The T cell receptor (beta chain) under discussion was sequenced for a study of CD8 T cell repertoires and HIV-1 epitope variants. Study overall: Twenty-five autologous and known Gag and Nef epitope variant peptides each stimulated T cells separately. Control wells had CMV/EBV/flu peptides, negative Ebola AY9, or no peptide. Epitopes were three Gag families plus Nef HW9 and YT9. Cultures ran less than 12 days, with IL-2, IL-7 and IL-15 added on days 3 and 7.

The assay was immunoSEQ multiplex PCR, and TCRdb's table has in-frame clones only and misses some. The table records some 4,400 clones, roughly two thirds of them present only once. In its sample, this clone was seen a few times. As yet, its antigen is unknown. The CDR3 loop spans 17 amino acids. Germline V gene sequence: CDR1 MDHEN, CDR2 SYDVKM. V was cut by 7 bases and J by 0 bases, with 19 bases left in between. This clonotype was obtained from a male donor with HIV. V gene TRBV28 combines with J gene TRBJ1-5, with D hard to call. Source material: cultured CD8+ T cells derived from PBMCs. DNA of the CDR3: TGTGCCAGCAATTCGGACGCCTGGCCCTATAGCAATCAGCCCCAGCATTTT. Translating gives CASNSDAWPYSNQPQHF.